The clone carrying this T cell receptor beta chain was seen just once. Antigen unknown. Profiling relied on immunoSEQ multiplex PCR, and the TCRdb table lists in-frame clones only, not all of them. The data contain some 490,000 clones, approximately 84% of them singletons. This record comes from a study of shared clonotypes between healthy human individuals. Study-wide results and limits: Collection of samples was limited to blood; tissue repertoires likely differ.

Trimming cost V 0 bases and J 5 bases, with 14 bases left between them. The germline CDR1 and CDR2 sequences are MDHEN and SYDVKM. This CDR3 has 16 residues. The sample taken for sequencing was PBMCs. The chain has TRBV28 and TRBJ2-1; tentative D call: TRBD2 (5 bases). The clonotype comes from a woman in her forties in good health. Some clones in this sample may be carry-over from other donors' samples. CDR3 coding DNA: TGTGCCAGCAGTTTATGGACTAACGTAGCGAACAATGAGCAGTTCTTC. As protein: CASSLWTNVANNEQFF.